The present T cell receptor beta chain was sequenced within a study of control samples from healthy donors and cancer patients (dated by TCRdb to the early 2020s). In regard to this clone: The target of this receptor is not known. No base quality values were provided; no much bigger clone lies one nucleotide off.

Library method: the immunoSEQ multiplex PCR assay. As stored in TCRdb, this immuneACCESS dataset retains in-frame rearrangements with V and J assigned. A fraction of the clones does not appear; measured against another copy, unresolved V genes explain less than half of the discrepancy, and the remainder lacks a known reason. The sample contains some 79,000 clones, 90% to 95% of them found a single time. The top ten clones comprise roughly 1.3% of the sample. The CDR3 numbers 14 residues from cysteine through phenylalanine. Just the 42-base CDR3 DNA is kept, in frame starting at base 1. V is reduced by 3 bases and J by 3 bases, leaving a spacing of 13 bases between them. The germline V gene sets CDR1 to SGHTS and CDR2 to YDEGEE.

The sample comprised PBMCs. This clonotype was sampled from a woman aged 40 to 55 with lung cancer. Here the chain combines TRBV5-8 and TRBJ2-7, and the D gene may be TRBD1, 6 bases matching. The sequence in DNA is TGTGCCAGCAGCTCACAGGGACACTTCTACGAGCAGTACTTC. Its translation reads: CASSSQGHFYEQYF. Supplemented by the reference TRBV5-8 and TRBJ2-7 proteins around the CDR3, the complete variable domain is EAGVTQSPTHLIKTRGQQATLRCSPISGHTSVYWYQQALGLGLQFLLWYDEGEERNRGNFPPRFSGRQFPNYSSELNVNALELEDSALYLCASSSQGHFYEQYFGPGTRLTVT.